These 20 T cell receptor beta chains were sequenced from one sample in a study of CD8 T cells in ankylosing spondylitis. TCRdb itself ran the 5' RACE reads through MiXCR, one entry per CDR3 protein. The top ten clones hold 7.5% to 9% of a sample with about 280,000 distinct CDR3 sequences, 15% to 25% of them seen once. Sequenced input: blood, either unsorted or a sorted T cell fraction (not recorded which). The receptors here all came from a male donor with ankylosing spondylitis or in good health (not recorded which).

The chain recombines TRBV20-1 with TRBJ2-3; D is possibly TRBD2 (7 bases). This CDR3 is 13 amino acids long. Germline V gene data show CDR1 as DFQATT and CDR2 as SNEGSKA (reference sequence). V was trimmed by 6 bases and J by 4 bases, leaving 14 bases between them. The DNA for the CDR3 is TGCAGTGCGAAGCCGGGGGGCCCAGATACGCAGTATTTT. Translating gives CSAKPGGPDTQYF.

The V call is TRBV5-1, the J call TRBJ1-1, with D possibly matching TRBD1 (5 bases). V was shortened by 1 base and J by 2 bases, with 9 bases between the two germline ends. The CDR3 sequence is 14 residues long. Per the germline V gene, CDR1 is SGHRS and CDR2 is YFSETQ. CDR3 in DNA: TGCGCCAGCAGCTTGCCAGGGATCAACACTGAAGCTTTCTTT. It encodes CASSLPGINTEAFF.

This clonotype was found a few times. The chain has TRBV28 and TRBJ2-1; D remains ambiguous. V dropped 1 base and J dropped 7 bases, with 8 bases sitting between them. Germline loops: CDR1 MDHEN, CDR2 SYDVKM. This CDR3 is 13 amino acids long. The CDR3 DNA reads TGTGCCAGCAGTTTATCCCGTAGGAATGAGCAGTTCTTC. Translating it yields CASSLSRRNEQFF.

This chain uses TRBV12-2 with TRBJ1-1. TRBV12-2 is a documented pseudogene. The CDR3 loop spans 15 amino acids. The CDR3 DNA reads TGTGCAAGTCGCTTAGCGCGCCGCGGCGAGACTGAAGCTTTCTTT. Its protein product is CASRLARRGETEAFF.

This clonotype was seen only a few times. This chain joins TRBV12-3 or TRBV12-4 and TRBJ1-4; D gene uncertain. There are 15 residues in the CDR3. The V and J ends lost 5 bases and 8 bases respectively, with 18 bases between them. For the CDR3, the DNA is TGTGCCAGCAGTCCGTCGGGCTTTCAAATGGAAAAACTGTTTTTT. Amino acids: CASSPSGFQMEKLFF.

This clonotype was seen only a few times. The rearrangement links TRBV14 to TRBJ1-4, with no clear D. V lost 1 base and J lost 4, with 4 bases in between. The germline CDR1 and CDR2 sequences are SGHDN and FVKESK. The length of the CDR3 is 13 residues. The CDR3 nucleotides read TGTGCCAGCAGCCAAGGGATTAATGAAAAACTGTTTTTT. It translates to CASSQGINEKLFF. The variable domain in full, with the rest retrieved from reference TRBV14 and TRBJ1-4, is EAGVTQFPSHSVIEKGQTVTLRCDPISGHDNLYWYRRVMGKEIKFLLHFVKESKQDESGMPNNRFLAERTGGTYSTLKVQPAELEDSGVYFCASSQGINEKLFFGSGTQLSVL.

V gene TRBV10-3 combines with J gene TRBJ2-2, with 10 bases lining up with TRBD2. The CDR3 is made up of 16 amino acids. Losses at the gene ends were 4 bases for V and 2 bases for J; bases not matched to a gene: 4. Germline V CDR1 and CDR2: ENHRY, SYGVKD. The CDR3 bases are TGTGCCATCAGTGCAGGACTAGCGGCTAACACCGGGGAGCTGTTTTTT. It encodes CAISAGLAANTGELFF.

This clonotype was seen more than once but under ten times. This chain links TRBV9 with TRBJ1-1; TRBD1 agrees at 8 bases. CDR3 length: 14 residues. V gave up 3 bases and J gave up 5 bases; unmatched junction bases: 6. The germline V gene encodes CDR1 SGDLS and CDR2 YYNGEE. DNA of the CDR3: TGTGCCAGCAGCGCCAAACAGGGGGGGACTGAAGCTTTCTTT. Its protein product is CASSAKQGGTEAFF.

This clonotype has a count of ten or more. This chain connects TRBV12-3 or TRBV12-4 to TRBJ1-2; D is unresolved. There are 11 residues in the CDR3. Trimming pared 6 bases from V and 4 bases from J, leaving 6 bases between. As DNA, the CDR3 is TGTGCCAGCAGACGGGGCTATGGCTACACCTTC. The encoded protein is CASRRGYGYTF.

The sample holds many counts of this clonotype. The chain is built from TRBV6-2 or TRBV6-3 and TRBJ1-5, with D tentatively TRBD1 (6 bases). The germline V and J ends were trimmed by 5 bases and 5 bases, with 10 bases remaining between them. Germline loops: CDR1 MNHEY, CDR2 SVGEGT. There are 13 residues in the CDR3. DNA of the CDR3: TGTGCCAGCAGTCGGGACACCTATCAGCCCCAGCATTTT. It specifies CASSRDTYQPQHF.

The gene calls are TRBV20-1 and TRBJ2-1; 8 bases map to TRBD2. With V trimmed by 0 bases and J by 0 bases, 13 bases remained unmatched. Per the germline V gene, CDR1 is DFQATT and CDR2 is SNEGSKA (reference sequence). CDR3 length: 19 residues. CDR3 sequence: CSARERGSGIPSSYNEQFF. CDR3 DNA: TGCAGTGCTAGAGAGAGAGGTAGCGGGATTCCCTCCTCCTACAATGAGCAGTTCTTC.

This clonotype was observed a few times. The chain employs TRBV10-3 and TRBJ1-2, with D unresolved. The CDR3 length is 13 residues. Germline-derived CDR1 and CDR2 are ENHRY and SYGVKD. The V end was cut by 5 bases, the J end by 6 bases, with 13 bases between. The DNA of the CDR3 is TGTGCCATCAGTAAAGAGTTGGCGAATGGCTACACCTTC. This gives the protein CAISKELANGYTF.

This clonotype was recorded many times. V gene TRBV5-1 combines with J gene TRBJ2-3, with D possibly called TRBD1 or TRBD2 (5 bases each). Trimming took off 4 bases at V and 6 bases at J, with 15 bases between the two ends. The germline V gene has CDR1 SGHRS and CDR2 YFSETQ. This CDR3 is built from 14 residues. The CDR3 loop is CASSPGPLRDTQYF. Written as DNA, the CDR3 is TGCGCCAGCAGCCCGGGACCGCTTAGGGATACGCAGTATTTT.

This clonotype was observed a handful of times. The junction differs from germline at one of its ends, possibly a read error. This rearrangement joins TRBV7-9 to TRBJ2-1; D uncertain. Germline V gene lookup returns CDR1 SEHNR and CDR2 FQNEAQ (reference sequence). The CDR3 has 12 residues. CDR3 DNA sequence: TGTACCAGCAGCCCCTACGGAGCTGAGCAGTTCTTC. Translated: CTSSPYGAEQFF. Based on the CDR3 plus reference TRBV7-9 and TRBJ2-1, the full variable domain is DTGVSQNPRHKITKRGQNVTFRCDPISEHNRLYWYRQTLGQGPEFLTYFQNEAQLEKSRLLSDRFSAERPKGSFSTLEIQRTEQGDSAMYLCTSSPYGAEQFFGPGTRLTVL.

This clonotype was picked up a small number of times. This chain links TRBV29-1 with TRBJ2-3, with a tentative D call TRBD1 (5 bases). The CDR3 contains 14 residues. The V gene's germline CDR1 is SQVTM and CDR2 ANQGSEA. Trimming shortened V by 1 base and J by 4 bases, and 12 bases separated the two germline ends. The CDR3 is CSVEGRLGADTQYF. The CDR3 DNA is TGCAGCGTTGAAGGGCGTCTAGGGGCAGATACGCAGTATTTT.

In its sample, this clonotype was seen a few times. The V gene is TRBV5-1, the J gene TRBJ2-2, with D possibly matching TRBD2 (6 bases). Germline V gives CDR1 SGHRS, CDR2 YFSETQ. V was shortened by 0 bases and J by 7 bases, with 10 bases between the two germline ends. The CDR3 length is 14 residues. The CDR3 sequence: CASSLEGGSGELFF. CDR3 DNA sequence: TGCGCCAGCAGCTTGGAGGGAGGCAGCGGGGAGCTGTTTTTT.

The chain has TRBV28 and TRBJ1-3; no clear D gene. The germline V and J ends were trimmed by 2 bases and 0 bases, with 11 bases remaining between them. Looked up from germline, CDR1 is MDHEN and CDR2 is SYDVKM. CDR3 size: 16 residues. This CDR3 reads CASSLPSSASGNTIYF. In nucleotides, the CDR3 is TGTGCCAGCAGTTTACCCTCGTCGGCCTCTGGAAACACCATATATTTT.

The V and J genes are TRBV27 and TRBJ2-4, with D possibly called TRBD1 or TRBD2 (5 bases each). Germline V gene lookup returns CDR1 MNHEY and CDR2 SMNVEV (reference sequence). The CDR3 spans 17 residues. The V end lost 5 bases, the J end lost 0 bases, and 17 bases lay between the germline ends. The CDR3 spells CASSPQGPWGAKNIQYF. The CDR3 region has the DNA TGTGCCAGCAGTCCCCAGGGACCGTGGGGAGCCAAAAACATTCAGTACTTC.

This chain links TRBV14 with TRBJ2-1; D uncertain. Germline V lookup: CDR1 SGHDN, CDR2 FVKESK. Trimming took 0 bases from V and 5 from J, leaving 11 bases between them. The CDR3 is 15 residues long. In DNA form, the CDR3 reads TGTGCCAGCAGCCAAGATCGGCTGCAAAACAATGAGCAGTTCTTC. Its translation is CASSQDRLQNNEQFF.

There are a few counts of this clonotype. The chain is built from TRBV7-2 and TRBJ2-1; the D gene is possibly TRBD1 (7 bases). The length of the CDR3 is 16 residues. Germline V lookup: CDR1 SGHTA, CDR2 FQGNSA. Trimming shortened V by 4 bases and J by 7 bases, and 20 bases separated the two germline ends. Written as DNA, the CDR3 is TGTGCCAGCAGCTCCACCGGGCGGGGCAGGGGGAATGAGCAGTTCTTC. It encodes CASSSTGRGRGNEQFF.